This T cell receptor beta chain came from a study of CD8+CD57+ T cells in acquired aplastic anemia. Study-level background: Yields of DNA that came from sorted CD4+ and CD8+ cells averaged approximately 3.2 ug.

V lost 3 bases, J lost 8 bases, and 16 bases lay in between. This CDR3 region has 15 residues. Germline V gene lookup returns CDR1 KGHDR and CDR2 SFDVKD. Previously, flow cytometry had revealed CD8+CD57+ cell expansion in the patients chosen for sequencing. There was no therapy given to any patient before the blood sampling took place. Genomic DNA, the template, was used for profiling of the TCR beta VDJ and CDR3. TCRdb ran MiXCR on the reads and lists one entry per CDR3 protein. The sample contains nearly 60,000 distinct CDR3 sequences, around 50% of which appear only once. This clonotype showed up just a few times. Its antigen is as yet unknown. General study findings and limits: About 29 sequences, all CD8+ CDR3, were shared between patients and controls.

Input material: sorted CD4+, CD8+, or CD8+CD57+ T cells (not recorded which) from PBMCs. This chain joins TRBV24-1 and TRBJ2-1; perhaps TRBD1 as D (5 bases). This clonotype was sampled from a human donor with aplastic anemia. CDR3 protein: CATSDQRRVGDEQFF. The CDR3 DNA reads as TGTGCCACCAGTGATCAACGCAGGGTAGGCGATGAGCAGTTCTTC.